Many counts were recorded for the clone carrying this TCR beta chain. The target antigen is unknown. The source of the sample is a study of T cells in Graves' hyperthyroidism and ophthalmopathy. About the study: Peripheral blood collection took place at initial diagnosis, before any treatment. The study's findings and limits: Ophthalmopathy got predicted by the model a median about six months before its onset. Blood held most thyroid clonotypes expanded above 0.001 frequency.

Amplified TCR beta CDR3 regions derived from RNA transcripts. Using the HTBI primer set, a first-round RT-PCR was run on the TCR CDR3. TCRdb processed the multiplex PCR reads anew with MiXCR; each CDR3 protein has one entry. The table has 640,000 or so distinct CDR3 sequences, approximately 15% seen once. The CDR3 loop spans 14 amino acids. V shed 4 bases and J 11 bases; nucleotides not matched to a gene: 13. Per germline, CDR1 SNHLY and CDR2 FYNNEI. This sequence originates from a woman younger than 35 with Graves' ophthalmopathy. The gene calls are TRBV2 and TRBJ1-1; TRBD1 matches at 7 bases. The sample comprised blood. The chain's CDR3 is CASSGSTGALSAFF. CDR3 DNA: TGTGCCAGCAGTGGGTCCACAGGGGCCCTCTCCGCTTTCTTT.